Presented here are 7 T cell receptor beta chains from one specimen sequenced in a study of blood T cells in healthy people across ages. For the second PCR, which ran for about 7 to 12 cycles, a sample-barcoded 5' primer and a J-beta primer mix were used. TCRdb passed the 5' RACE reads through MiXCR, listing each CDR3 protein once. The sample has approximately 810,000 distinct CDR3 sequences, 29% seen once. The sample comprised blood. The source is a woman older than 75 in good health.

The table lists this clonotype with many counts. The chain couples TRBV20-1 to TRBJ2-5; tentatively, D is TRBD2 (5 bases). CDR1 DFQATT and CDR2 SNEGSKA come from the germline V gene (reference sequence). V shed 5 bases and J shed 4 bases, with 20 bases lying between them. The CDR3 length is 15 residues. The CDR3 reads CSAPSGSGWGETQYF. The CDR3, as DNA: TGCAGTGCTCCTTCGGGGTCCGGGTGGGGAGAGACCCAGTACTTC.

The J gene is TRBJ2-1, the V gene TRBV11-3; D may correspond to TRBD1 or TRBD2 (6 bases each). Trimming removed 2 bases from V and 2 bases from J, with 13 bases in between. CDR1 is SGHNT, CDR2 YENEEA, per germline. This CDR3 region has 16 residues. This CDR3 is CASSLRGAGAYNEQFF. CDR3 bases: TGTGCCAGCAGCTTAAGGGGGGCAGGGGCCTACAATGAGCAGTTCTTC.

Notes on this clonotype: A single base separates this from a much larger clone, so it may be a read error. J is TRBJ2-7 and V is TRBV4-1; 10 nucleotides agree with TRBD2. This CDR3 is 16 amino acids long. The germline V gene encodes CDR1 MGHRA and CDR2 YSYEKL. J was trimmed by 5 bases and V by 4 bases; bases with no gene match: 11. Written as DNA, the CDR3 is TGCGCCAGCAGCCCTCGTCTAGCGGGGGAAAGTCACGAGCAGTACTTC. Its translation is CASSPRLAGESHEQYF.

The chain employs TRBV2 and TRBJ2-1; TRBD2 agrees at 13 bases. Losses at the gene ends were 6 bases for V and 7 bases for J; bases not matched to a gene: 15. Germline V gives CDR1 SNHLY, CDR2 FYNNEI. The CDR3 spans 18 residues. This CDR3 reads CASRGGLAGRPWGNEQFF. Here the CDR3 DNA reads TGTGCCAGCAGGGGGGGACTAGCGGGGCGGCCGTGGGGGAATGAGCAGTTCTTC.

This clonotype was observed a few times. CDR3 sequence reads: CSASPWTGKNQPQHF. In DNA form, the CDR3 reads TGCAGTGCTAGCCCTTGGACAGGGAAGAATCAGCCCCAGCATTTT. The gene calls are TRBV20-1 and TRBJ1-5, with TRBD1 matching 8 bases. V was clipped by 3 bases and J by 4 bases; unmatched bases: 8. The CDR3 is 15 amino acids. Germline values: CDR1 DFQATT, CDR2 SNEGSKA (reference sequence).

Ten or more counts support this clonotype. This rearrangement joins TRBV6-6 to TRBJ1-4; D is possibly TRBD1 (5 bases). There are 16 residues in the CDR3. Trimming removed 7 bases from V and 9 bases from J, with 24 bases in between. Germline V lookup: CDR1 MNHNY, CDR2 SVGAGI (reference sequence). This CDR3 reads CASTPPEGGTLKKLFF. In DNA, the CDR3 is TGTGCCAGCACCCCGCCGGAGGGCGGGACGTTAAAAAAACTGTTTTTT.

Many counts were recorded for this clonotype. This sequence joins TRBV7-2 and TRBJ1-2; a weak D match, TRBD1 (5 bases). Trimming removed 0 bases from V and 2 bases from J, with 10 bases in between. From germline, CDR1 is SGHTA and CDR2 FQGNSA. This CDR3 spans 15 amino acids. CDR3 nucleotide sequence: TGTGCCAGCAGCTTAGCATCCGGGGGGAACTATGGCTACACCTTC. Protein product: CASSLASGGNYGYTF.